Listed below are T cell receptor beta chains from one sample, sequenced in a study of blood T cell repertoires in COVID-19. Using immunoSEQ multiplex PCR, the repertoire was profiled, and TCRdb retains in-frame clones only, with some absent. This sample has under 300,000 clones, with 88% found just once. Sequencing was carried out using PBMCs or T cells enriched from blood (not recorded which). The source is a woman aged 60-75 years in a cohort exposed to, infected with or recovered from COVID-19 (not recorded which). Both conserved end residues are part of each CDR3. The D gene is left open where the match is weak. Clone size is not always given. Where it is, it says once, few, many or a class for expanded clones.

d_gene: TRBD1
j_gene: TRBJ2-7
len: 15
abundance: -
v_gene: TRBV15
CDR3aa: CATSRGGTGSYEQYF
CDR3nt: TGTGCCACCAGCAGAGGAGGGACAGGCTCCTACGAGCAGTACTTC

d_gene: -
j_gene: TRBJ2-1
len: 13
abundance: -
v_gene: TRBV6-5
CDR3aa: CASKGGSRNEQFF
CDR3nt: TGTGCCAGCAAGGGGGGGAGCAGGAATGAGCAGTTCTTC

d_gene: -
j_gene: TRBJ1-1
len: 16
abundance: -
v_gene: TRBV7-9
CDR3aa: CASSLGVSAGGTEAFF
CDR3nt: TGTGCCAGCAGCTTAGGGGTCAGCGCCGGAGGAACTGAAGCTTTCTTT

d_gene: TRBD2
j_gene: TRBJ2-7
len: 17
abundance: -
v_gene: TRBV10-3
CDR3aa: CAISESITGGPRNEQYF
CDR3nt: TGTGCCATCAGTGAGTCGATCACGGGAGGGCCTCGCAACGAGCAGTACTTC

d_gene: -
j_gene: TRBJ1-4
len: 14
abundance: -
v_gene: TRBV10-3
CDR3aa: CAIGLGGENEKLFF
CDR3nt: TGTGCCATCGGGCTCGGAGGGGAGAATGAAAAACTGTTTTTT

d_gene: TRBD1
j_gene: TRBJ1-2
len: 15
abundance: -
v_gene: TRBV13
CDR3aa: CASSRGQGGDYGYTF
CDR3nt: TGTGCCAGCAGCCGGGGACAGGGGGGGGACTATGGCTACACCTTC

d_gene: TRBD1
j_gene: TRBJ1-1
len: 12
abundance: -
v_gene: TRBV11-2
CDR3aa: CASSTGTGQTFF
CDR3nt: TGTGCCAGCAGCACCGGGACAGGGCAGACTTTCTTT

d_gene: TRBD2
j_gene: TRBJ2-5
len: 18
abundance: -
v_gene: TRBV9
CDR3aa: CASSVGFGTSARRETQYF
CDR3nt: TGTGCCAGCAGCGTAGGTTTTGGGACTAGCGCGAGACGAGAGACCCAGTACTTC

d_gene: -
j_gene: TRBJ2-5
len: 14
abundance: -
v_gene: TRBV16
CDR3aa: CASSGIREEETQYF
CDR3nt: TGTGCCAGCAGCGGGATCAGGGAGGAGGAGACCCAGTACTTC

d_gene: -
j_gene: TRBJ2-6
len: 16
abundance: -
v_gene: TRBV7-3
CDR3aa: CASSSTGISGANVLTF
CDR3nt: TGTGCCAGCAGCTCGACCGGGATCTCTGGGGCCAACGTCCTGACTTTC

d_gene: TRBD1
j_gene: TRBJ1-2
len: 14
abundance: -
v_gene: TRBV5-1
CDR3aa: CASSLETGSFGYTF
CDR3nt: TGCGCCAGCAGCTTGGAGACAGGGTCCTTTGGCTACACCTTC

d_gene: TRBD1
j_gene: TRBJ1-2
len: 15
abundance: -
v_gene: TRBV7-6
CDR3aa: CASSPGQDVTYGYTF
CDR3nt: TGTGCCAGCAGCCCCGGACAGGATGTGACTTATGGCTACACCTTC

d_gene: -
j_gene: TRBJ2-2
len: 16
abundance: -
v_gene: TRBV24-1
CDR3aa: CATSDLRPGYTGELFF
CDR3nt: TGTGCCACCAGTGATTTGCGTCCAGGTTACACCGGGGAGCTGTTTTTT

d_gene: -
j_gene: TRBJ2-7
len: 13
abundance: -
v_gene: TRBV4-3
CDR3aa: CASSQETGYEQYF
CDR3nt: TGCGCCAGCAGCCAAGAAACGGGTTACGAGCAGTACTTC

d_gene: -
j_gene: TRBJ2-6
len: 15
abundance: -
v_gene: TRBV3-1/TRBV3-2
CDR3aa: CASSQGGTGANVLTF
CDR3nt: TGTGCCAGCAGCCAAGGGGGCACAGGGGCCAACGTCCTGACTTTC

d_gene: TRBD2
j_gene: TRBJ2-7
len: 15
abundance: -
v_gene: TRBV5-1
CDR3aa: CASRSTSGASYEQYF
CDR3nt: TGCGCCAGCAGATCTACTAGCGGGGCTTCCTACGAGCAGTACTTC

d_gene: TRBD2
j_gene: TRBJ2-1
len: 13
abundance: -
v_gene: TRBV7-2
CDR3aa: CASSGRARGEQFF
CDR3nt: TGTGCCAGCAGCGGGAGGGCCCGGGGTGAGCAGTTCTTC

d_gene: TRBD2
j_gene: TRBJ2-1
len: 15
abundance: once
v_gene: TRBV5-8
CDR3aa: CASSVGLAAYNEQFF
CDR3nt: TGTGCCAGCAGCGTGGGACTAGCGGCCTACAATGAGCAGTTCTTC

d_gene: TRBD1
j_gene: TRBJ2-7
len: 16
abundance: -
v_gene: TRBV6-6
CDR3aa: CASSYSVGTGVEEQYF
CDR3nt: TGTGCCAGCAGTTACTCGGTGGGGACAGGGGTAGAGGAGCAGTACTTC

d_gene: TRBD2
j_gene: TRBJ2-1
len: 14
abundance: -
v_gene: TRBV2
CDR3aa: CASSRTSGNNEQFF
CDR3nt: TGTGCCAGCAGTAGGACTAGCGGTAACAATGAGCAGTTCTTC

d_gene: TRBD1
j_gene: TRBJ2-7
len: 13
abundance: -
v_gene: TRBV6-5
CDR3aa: CASSSGQILEQYF
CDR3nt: TGTGCCAGCAGCTCGGGACAGATACTTGAGCAGTACTTC

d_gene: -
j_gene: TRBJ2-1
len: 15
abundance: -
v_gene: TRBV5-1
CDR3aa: CASSVGEVLGNEQFF
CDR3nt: TGCGCCAGCAGCGTAGGGGAAGTTCTAGGCAATGAGCAGTTCTTC

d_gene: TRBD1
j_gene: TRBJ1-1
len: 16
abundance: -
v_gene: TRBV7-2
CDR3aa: CASSPGQGVGDTEAFF
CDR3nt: TGTGCCAGCAGCCCGGGACAGGGGGTCGGGGACACTGAAGCTTTCTTT

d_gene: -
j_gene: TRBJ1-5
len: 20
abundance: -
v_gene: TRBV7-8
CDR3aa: CASSLGGIRAGWNSNQPQHF
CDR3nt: TGTGCCAGCAGCTTAGGGGGCATCAGGGCAGGATGGAATAGCAATCAGCCCCAGCATTTT

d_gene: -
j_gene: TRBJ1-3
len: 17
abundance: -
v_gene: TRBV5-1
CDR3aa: CASSRAQTGSSGNTIYF
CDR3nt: TGCGCCAGCAGTCGCGCGCAAACAGGGAGCTCTGGAAACACCATATATTTT

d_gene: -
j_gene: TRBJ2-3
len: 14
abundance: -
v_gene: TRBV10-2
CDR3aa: CASRDYPSTDTQYF
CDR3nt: TGCGCCAGCAGGGACTACCCGAGCACAGATACGCAGTATTTT

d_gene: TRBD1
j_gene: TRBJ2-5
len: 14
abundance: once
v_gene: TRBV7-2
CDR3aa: CASSFRTGRETQYF
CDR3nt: TGTGCCAGCAGCTTTAGGACAGGGAGGGAGACCCAGTACTTC

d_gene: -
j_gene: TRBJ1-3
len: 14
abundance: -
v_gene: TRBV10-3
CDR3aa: CAISESGRSNTIYF
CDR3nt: TGTGCCATCAGTGAGTCTGGCAGATCAAACACCATATATTTT

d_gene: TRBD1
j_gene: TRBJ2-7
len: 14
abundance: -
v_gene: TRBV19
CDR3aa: CASSIAQGAYEQYF
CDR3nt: TGTGCCAGTAGTATCGCACAGGGGGCCTACGAGCAGTACTTC

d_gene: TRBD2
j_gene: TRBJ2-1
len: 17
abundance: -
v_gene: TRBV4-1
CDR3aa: CASSHVRLAGKNNEQFF
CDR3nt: TGCGCCAGCAGCCATGTCCGACTAGCGGGGAAGAACAATGAGCAGTTCTTC

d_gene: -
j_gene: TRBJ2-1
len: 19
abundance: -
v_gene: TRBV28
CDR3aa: CASSLSLHSGLTQGNEQFF
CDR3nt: TGTGCCAGCAGTTTATCGCTTCATTCTGGACTAACCCAGGGCAATGAGCAGTTCTTC

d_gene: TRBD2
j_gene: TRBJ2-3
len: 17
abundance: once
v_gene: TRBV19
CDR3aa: CASRGGLGLAGTDTQYF
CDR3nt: TGTGCCAGTAGGGGGGGGCTGGGACTAGCGGGCACAGATACGCAGTATTTT

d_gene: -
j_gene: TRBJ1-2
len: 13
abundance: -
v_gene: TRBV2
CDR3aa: CASSETGRDGYTF
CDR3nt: TGTGCCAGCAGTGAAACGGGGAGGGATGGCTACACCTTC

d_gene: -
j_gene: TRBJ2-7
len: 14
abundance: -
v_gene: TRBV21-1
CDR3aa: CASSRQTAIYEQYF
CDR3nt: TGTGCCAGCAGCCGCCAGACAGCGATCTACGAGCAGTACTTC

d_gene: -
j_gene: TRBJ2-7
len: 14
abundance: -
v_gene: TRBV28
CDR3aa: CASSSREKIYEQYF
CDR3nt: TGTGCCAGCAGTTCGCGTGAGAAGATCTACGAGCAGTACTTC

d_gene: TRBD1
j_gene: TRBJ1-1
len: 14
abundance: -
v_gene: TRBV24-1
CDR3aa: CATSDWRQGGEAFF
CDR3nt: TGTGCCACCAGTGATTGGAGACAGGGCGGTGAAGCTTTCTTT

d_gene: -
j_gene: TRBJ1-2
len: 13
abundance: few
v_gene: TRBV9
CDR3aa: CASSVTGNYGYTF
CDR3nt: TGTGCCAGCAGCGTAACTGGTAACTATGGCTACACCTTC

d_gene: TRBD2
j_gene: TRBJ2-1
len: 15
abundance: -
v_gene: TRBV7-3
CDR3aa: CASSQAGGSRNEQFF
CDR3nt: TGTGCCAGCAGCCAAGCGGGAGGAAGTAGGAATGAGCAGTTCTTC

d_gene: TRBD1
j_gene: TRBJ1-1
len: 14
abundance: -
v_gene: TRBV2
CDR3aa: CASRDSGTGTGAFF
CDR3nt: TGTGCCAGCAGGGACTCCGGGACAGGGACAGGGGCTTTCTTT

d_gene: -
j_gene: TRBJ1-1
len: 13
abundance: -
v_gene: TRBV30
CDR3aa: CAWSVRGFAEAFF
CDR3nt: TGTGCCTGGAGTGTGCGAGGGTTCGCTGAAGCTTTCTTT

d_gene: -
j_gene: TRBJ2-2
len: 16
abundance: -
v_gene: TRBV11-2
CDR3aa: CASSLSSLMNTGELFF
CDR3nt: TGTGCCAGCAGCTTATCTAGCCTTATGAACACCGGGGAGCTGTTTTTT

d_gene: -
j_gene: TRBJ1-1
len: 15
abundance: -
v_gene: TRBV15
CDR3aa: CATSRGQILNTEAFF
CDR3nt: TGTGCCACCAGCAGGGGACAAATATTGAACACTGAAGCTTTCTTT

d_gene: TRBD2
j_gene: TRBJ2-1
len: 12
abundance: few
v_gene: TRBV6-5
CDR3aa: CASSKTSGEQFF
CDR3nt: TGTGCCAGCAGTAAGACTAGCGGTGAGCAGTTCTTC

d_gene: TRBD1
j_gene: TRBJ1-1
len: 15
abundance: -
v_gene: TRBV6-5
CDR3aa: CASSKDRGLSSVAFF
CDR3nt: TGTGCCAGCAGTAAGGACAGGGGGCTTTCTTCTGTAGCTTTCTTT

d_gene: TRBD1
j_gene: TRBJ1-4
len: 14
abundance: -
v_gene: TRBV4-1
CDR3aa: CASSQDRGREKLFF
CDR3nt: TGCGCCAGCAGCCAGGACAGGGGGCGGGAAAAACTGTTTTTT